Here is one TCR beta chain with its context. This CDR3 comprises 16 residues. V lost 3 bases to trimming and J lost 4 bases; unmatched junction nucleotides: 5. Looked up from germline, CDR1 is SGDLS and CDR2 is YYNGEE. From the RT-PCR reads, TCRdb called clonotypes with MiXCR, one entry per CDR3 protein. The sample lists about 780,000 distinct CDR3 sequences, roughly 18% occurring once. The sample originates from a study of response to subunit inactivated influenza vaccine. V is TRBV9 and J is TRBJ2-7, with 15 positions matching TRBD2. Material: PBMCs from blood, obtained more than 4 days after vaccination. This TCR derives from a man in his fifties or sixties who received an inactivated influenza vaccine. CDR3 nucleotide sequence: TGTGCCAGCAGCGAGGGGACTAGCGGGAGGTTATACGAGCAGTACTTC. Translating it yields CASSEGTSGRLYEQYF.